This TCR beta chain was sequenced for a study of patients and donors after allogeneic stem cell transplantation. In TCRdb, the RT-PCR reads were re-called with MiXCR into one record per CDR3 protein. The sample holds about 410,000 distinct CDR3 sequences, 16% seen once. Germline CDR1 is MNHEY and CDR2 is SVGEGT. The CDR3 spans 19 residues. V lost 4 bases and J lost 0; bases outside the gene matches: 10. The sequence was collected from a human donor who was either an allogeneic HSCT recipient or a stem cell or donor lymphocyte infusion donor (not recorded which). It is not recorded whose cells these are; they may come from a transplant donor. The sequencing sample was made of blood, either unsorted or a sorted T cell fraction (not recorded which). The chain couples TRBV6-2 or TRBV6-3 to TRBJ2-6; 9 nucleotides line up with TRBD2. CDR3 nucleotide sequence: TGTGCCAGCAGTTCCCAGTTGAAGCGGGGGGCCTCTGGGGCCAACGTCCTGACTTTC. This translates into CASSSQLKRGASGANVLTF.